This is a list of T cell receptor beta chains from one sample in a study of regulatory T cells in long-lasting Graves disease. Each CDR3 protein gets one entry after TCRdb re-called the multiplex PCR reads with MiXCR. The data hold roughly 500,000 distinct CDR3 sequences, with around an eighth observed a single time. These data are also associated with another study on T cells in Graves' hyperthyroidism and ophthalmopathy.

Sequenced here: peripheral blood mononuclear cells (PBMCs), sampled at new diagnosis, from a patient treated with antithyroid drugs. The source is a man aged 25-45 years with Graves disease. CDR3s include the opening cysteine and the closing phenylalanine or tryptophan. D genes are given only for firm matches. The size field is filled for only some rows; it gives once, few, many or a size class.

CDR3nt: TGTGCCAGCTCACCACCTCAGGGCGGGGGTACCAATGAGCAGTTCTTC
CDR3aa: CASSPPQGGGTNEQFF
j_gene: TRBJ2-1
v_gene: TRBV18
abundance: many
d_gene: TRBD2

CDR3nt: TGCGCCAGCAGCCAAGAATTGGTTATAATGAACACCGGGGAGCTGTTTTTT
CDR3aa: CASSQELVIMNTGELFF
j_gene: TRBJ2-2
v_gene: TRBV4-1
abundance: -
d_gene: -

CDR3nt: TGCGCCAGCAGCCTGAGGGCCTACAATGAGCAGTTCTTC
CDR3aa: CASSLRAYNEQFF
j_gene: TRBJ2-1
v_gene: TRBV5-1
abundance: many
d_gene: -

CDR3nt: TGTGCCAGCAGTTACCTTCCCGCTAGCTCCTACAATGAGCAGTTCTTC
CDR3aa: CASSYLPASSYNEQFF
j_gene: TRBJ2-1
v_gene: TRBV6-5
abundance: few
d_gene: -

CDR3nt: TGTGCCAGCAGCCAAGTAGGGGAGCGGGGAAATGAGCAGTTCTTC
CDR3aa: CASSQVGERGNEQFF
j_gene: TRBJ2-1
v_gene: TRBV4-2
abundance: -
d_gene: TRBD2

CDR3nt: TGCAGCGTTGAATCTCCAGGGAGGTGGACTGAAGCTTTCTTT
CDR3aa: CSVESPGRWTEAFF
j_gene: TRBJ1-1
v_gene: TRBV29-1
abundance: many
d_gene: -

CDR3nt: TGCAGTGCTCCACGATTCGGAGCGGGACAAGAGACCCAGTACTTC
CDR3aa: CSAPRFGAGQETQYF
j_gene: TRBJ2-5
v_gene: TRBV20-1
abundance: few
d_gene: TRBD2

CDR3nt: TGTGCCAGCAACTCTAGCGGGAGGGCCTTAAAGACCCAGTACTTC
CDR3aa: CASNSSGRALKTQYF
j_gene: TRBJ2-5
v_gene: TRBV12-3/TRBV12-4
abundance: many
d_gene: TRBD2

CDR3nt: TGCAGTGCAAATGACATACCGGATGGCTACACCTTC
CDR3aa: CSANDIPDGYTF
j_gene: TRBJ1-2
v_gene: TRBV20-1
abundance: few
d_gene: -

CDR3nt: TGTGCCAGCAGCTTAGATCGGAGAAACCGACGGTCCTACAATGAGCAGTTCTTC
CDR3aa: CASSLDRRNRRSYNEQFF
j_gene: TRBJ2-1
v_gene: TRBV11-3
abundance: many
d_gene: -

CDR3nt: TGTGCCAGCAGCTCCCTAGGGACAGCGGAGGGCAAAAACATTCAGTACTTC
CDR3aa: CASSSLGTAEGKNIQYF
j_gene: TRBJ2-4
v_gene: TRBV14
abundance: -
d_gene: -

CDR3nt: TGTGCCAGCAGTTTTGGACATAGCAATCAGCCCCAGCATTTT
CDR3aa: CASSFGHSNQPQHF
j_gene: TRBJ1-5
v_gene: TRBV27
abundance: many
d_gene: -

CDR3nt: TGCAGTGCCACCCCGGAGACTAGCGGCAGTTACAATGAGCAGTTCTTC
CDR3aa: CSATPETSGSYNEQFF
j_gene: TRBJ2-1
v_gene: TRBV20-1
abundance: many
d_gene: TRBD2

CDR3nt: TGTGCCACACTAGCGGGGGAAGCCCCCTCACGGGAGCAGTTCTTC
CDR3aa: CATLAGEAPSREQFF
j_gene: TRBJ2-1
v_gene: TRBV2
abundance: many
d_gene: TRBD2

CDR3nt: TGTGCCAGCGATACGACCACTGACAATCAGCCCCAGCATTTT
CDR3aa: CASDTTTDNQPQHF
j_gene: TRBJ1-5
v_gene: TRBV12-3/TRBV12-4
abundance: many
d_gene: -

CDR3nt: TGTGCCATCAGTGAGCCGGGTCAGCCCCAGCATTTT
CDR3aa: CAISEPGQPQHF
j_gene: TRBJ1-5
v_gene: TRBV10-3
abundance: many
d_gene: -

CDR3nt: TGTGCCAGCAGCTTGGGGACTATCCCCCGCTACGAGCAGTACTTC
CDR3aa: CASSLGTIPRYEQYF
j_gene: TRBJ2-7
v_gene: TRBV5-6
abundance: -
d_gene: -

CDR3nt: TGTGCCACCAGTGATGAAACTAGCGGAAGCCGCACAGATACGCAGTATTTT
CDR3aa: CATSDETSGSRTDTQYF
j_gene: TRBJ2-3
v_gene: TRBV24-1
abundance: many
d_gene: TRBD2

CDR3nt: TGTGCCAGCAGGCGACTAGCGGGCAATGAGCAGTTCTTC
CDR3aa: CASRRLAGNEQFF
j_gene: TRBJ2-1
v_gene: TRBV12-3/TRBV12-4
abundance: many
d_gene: TRBD2

CDR3nt: TGTGCCAGCAGCCAAGGACAGGGGACGAAACTGTTTTTT
CDR3aa: CASSQGQGTKLFF
j_gene: TRBJ1-4
v_gene: TRBV3-1
abundance: many
d_gene: TRBD1

CDR3nt: TGTGCCATCAGTGAGTCTGGGACCAACCCCTACGAGCAGTACTTC
CDR3aa: CAISESGTNPYEQYF
j_gene: TRBJ2-7
v_gene: TRBV10-3
abundance: -
d_gene: -

CDR3nt: TGTGCCAGCTCACCGAGGACAGGGCACAATGAGCAGTTCTTC
CDR3aa: CASSPRTGHNEQFF
j_gene: TRBJ2-1
v_gene: TRBV18
abundance: many
d_gene: TRBD1

CDR3nt: TGCGCCAGCAGCTTGCGACCCTCGAGCACAGATACGCAGTATTTT
CDR3aa: CASSLRPSSTDTQYF
j_gene: TRBJ2-3
v_gene: TRBV5-1
abundance: many
d_gene: -

CDR3nt: TGTGCCAGCAGCTTCGCAGGAGGACTAGCGGGAGGGGGCTACGGGACCCAGTACTTC
CDR3aa: CASSFAGGLAGGGYGTQYF
j_gene: TRBJ2-5
v_gene: TRBV7-9
abundance: -
d_gene: TRBD2

CDR3nt: TGTGCCAGCATGGGACTAGCGGCCGGGGCCAACGTCCTGACTTTC
CDR3aa: CASMGLAAGANVLTF
j_gene: TRBJ2-6
v_gene: TRBV3-1
abundance: few
d_gene: TRBD2

CDR3nt: TGTGCCAGCAGCCAAGAGATGAGCGGACAGGGGGATACGCAGTATTTT
CDR3aa: CASSQEMSGQGDTQYF
j_gene: TRBJ2-3
v_gene: TRBV4-2
abundance: few
d_gene: TRBD1

CDR3nt: TGCGCCAGCAGCATAACAGGGATGGACACCGGGGAGCTGTTTTTT
CDR3aa: CASSITGMDTGELFF
j_gene: TRBJ2-2
v_gene: TRBV5-1
abundance: few
d_gene: -

CDR3nt: TGTGCCAGCAGCACCCGAAGGGGGACAGCCTACGAGCAGTACTTC
CDR3aa: CASSTRRGTAYEQYF
j_gene: TRBJ2-7
v_gene: TRBV6-1
abundance: many
d_gene: TRBD1

CDR3nt: TGCAGCGGGACCCATGCTAGCGGCGAGCAGTACTTC
CDR3aa: CSGTHASGEQYF
j_gene: TRBJ2-7
v_gene: TRBV29-1
abundance: many
d_gene: TRBD2

CDR3nt: TGCAGTGCTGGAAGGACGAAACTGTACGAGCAGTACTTC
CDR3aa: CSAGRTKLYEQYF
j_gene: TRBJ2-7
v_gene: TRBV20-1
abundance: -
d_gene: -

CDR3nt: TGTGCCAGCAGTTTCAATATAGGGCGCTTGGCAGGGAATGAGCAGTTCTTC
CDR3aa: CASSFNIGRLAGNEQFF
j_gene: TRBJ2-1
v_gene: TRBV27
abundance: many
d_gene: -

CDR3nt: TGTGCCAGCAGATCAACCCGGCTGGCCGGCCGGGATGAGCAGTTCTTC
CDR3aa: CASRSTRLAGRDEQFF
j_gene: TRBJ2-1
v_gene: TRBV7-8
abundance: many
d_gene: -

CDR3nt: TGTGCCAGCGCAAAACCCGGGACAGGGGTCCCTTCTTCACCCCTCCACTTT
CDR3aa: CASAKPGTGVPSSPLHF
j_gene: TRBJ1-6
v_gene: TRBV28
abundance: many
d_gene: TRBD1

CDR3nt: TGCAGTGCCTGGGTCTCTGGAAACACCATATATTTT
CDR3aa: CSAWVSGNTIYF
j_gene: TRBJ1-3
v_gene: TRBV20-1
abundance: once
d_gene: -

CDR3nt: TGTGCCAGCAGTCAAACAGGGTTTAGCTATGGCTACACCTTC
CDR3aa: CASSQTGFSYGYTF
j_gene: TRBJ1-2
v_gene: TRBV27
abundance: many
d_gene: -

CDR3nt: TGTGCCAGCAGTCCCAGCGGGACAGGGAATCAGCCCCAGCATTTT
CDR3aa: CASSPSGTGNQPQHF
j_gene: TRBJ1-5
v_gene: TRBV28
abundance: many
d_gene: TRBD1

CDR3nt: TGTGCCGTTCACAGGGATTGGAACACTGAAGCTTTCTTT
CDR3aa: CAVHRDWNTEAFF
j_gene: TRBJ1-1
v_gene: TRBV10-3
abundance: many
d_gene: -

CDR3nt: TGTGCCACCGGGACTAGCGGGAGCGATAATACGCAGTATTTT
CDR3aa: CATGTSGSDNTQYF
j_gene: TRBJ2-3
v_gene: TRBV19
abundance: few
d_gene: TRBD2

CDR3nt: TGTGCCAGCAGTGAACCCTGGACTAGCCCCTACGAGCAGTACTTC
CDR3aa: CASSEPWTSPYEQYF
j_gene: TRBJ2-7
v_gene: TRBV6-1
abundance: many
d_gene: TRBD2

CDR3nt: TGTGCCAGCAGCTCTTTTGGGAGGGCCGCCTCCTACAATGAGCAGTTCTTC
CDR3aa: CASSSFGRAASYNEQFF
j_gene: TRBJ2-1
v_gene: TRBV5-4
abundance: few
d_gene: TRBD2

CDR3nt: TGTGCCAGCAGCTTAAAAAACCGGGACAACACAGATACGCAGTATTTT
CDR3aa: CASSLKNRDNTDTQYF
j_gene: TRBJ2-3
v_gene: TRBV7-9
abundance: few
d_gene: -

CDR3nt: TGTGCCATCCTCAAACTCGGTTACAATGAGCAGTTCTTC
CDR3aa: CAILKLGYNEQFF
j_gene: TRBJ2-1
v_gene: TRBV6-2/TRBV6-3
abundance: many
d_gene: -

CDR3nt: TGTGCCAGTAGTATAGTAGCGCAGGCCACTGAAGCTTTCTTT
CDR3aa: CASSIVAQATEAFF
j_gene: TRBJ1-1
v_gene: TRBV19
abundance: few
d_gene: -

CDR3nt: TGCAGTGCTACCGTTGGGGGGACAGCGAACACCGGGGAGCTGTTTTTT
CDR3aa: CSATVGGTANTGELFF
j_gene: TRBJ2-2
v_gene: TRBV20-1
abundance: -
d_gene: -

CDR3nt: TGTGCCAGCAGCTTGGTAGGGGACGAAAAACTGTTTTTT
CDR3aa: CASSLVGDEKLFF
j_gene: TRBJ1-4
v_gene: TRBV5-4
abundance: -
d_gene: -

CDR3nt: TGTGCCACCCCAACTGCGGGAGGACCCTACAATGAGCAGTTCTTC
CDR3aa: CATPTAGGPYNEQFF
j_gene: TRBJ2-1
v_gene: TRBV2
abundance: many
d_gene: TRBD2

CDR3nt: TGTGCCACCGGAGATAGCAATCAGCCCCAGCATTTT
CDR3aa: CATGDSNQPQHF
j_gene: TRBJ1-5
v_gene: TRBV24-1
abundance: many
d_gene: -

CDR3nt: TGTGCCAGCAGCTTACGGGCAGGGGGCATCACTGAAGCTTTCTTT
CDR3aa: CASSLRAGGITEAFF
j_gene: TRBJ1-1
v_gene: TRBV7-3
abundance: -
d_gene: TRBD1

CDR3nt: TGCAGTGCTAGCCCGGACTGGCAGCCCCAGCATTTT
CDR3aa: CSASPDWQPQHF
j_gene: TRBJ1-5
v_gene: TRBV20-1
abundance: -
d_gene: -

CDR3nt: TGTGCCAGCAGTCCTCAGGGGTCTGGGGCCAACGTCCTGACTTTC
CDR3aa: CASSPQGSGANVLTF
j_gene: TRBJ2-6
v_gene: TRBV18
abundance: many
d_gene: -

CDR3nt: TGTGCCAGCACTCAACCTCCCCCCGGGGCAACCTACAATGAGCAGTTCTTC
CDR3aa: CASTQPPPGATYNEQFF
j_gene: TRBJ2-1
v_gene: TRBV27
abundance: few
d_gene: -

CDR3nt: TGTGCCAGCAGCTCTCTCACCCGGGGCCCCTACGAGCAGTACTTC
CDR3aa: CASSSLTRGPYEQYF
j_gene: TRBJ2-7
v_gene: TRBV11-2
abundance: many
d_gene: -

CDR3nt: TGTGCCAGCACCTCAGGGTCGGGAAACATTCAGTACTTC
CDR3aa: CASTSGSGNIQYF
j_gene: TRBJ2-4
v_gene: TRBV12-3/TRBV12-4
abundance: many
d_gene: -

CDR3nt: TGCAGTGCACCGCCCGGGACAGTTAATGAAAAACTGTTTTTT
CDR3aa: CSAPPGTVNEKLFF
j_gene: TRBJ1-4
v_gene: TRBV20-1
abundance: few
d_gene: TRBD1

CDR3nt: TGCAGTGCTGGGGACTTGGGTGAAGATACGCAGTATTTT
CDR3aa: CSAGDLGEDTQYF
j_gene: TRBJ2-3
v_gene: TRBV20-1
abundance: many
d_gene: -